The 14 T cell receptor beta chains listed next were all sequenced from one sample in a study of Tregs in tolerant kidney transplant recipients. The protocol was immunoSEQ multiplex PCR, while the TCRdb copy is restricted to in-frame clones and leaves out a portion. The table includes roughly 80,000 clones, around 98% detected once. The sample here was CD4+ T cells from blood, taken before the transplant. These receptors were taken from a human donor who received a combined kidney and bone marrow transplant.

This clone was observed once. The chain couples TRBV10-3 to TRBJ1-1; no clear D gene. Trimming stripped 2 bases from V and 3 bases from J, with 4 bases between. Germline loops: CDR1 ENHRY, CDR2 SYGVKD. The CDR3 is 12 amino acids. The CDR3 here is CAISEGDTEAFF. The DNA for the CDR3 is TGTGCCATCAGTGAGGGAGACACTGAAGCTTTCTTT.

This clone came up once. This chain links TRBV6-4 with TRBJ1-2; unclear D gene. The germline V gene has CDR1 MRHNA and CDR2 SNTAGT. The length of the CDR3 is 18 residues. The V and J ends lost 2 bases and 1 base respectively, with 20 bases between them. CDR3 sequence: CASSDPRREVLINYGYTF. DNA of the CDR3: TGTGCCAGCAGTGACCCGCGCCGGGAGGTCCTAATTAACTATGGCTACACCTTC.

The chain has TRBV18 and TRBJ2-1, with TRBD2 matching over 10 bases. The CDR3 is 17 residues long. Germline-derived CDR1 and CDR2 are KGHSH and LQKENI. With V trimmed by 1 base and J by 5 bases, 8 bases remained unmatched. The CDR3 coding sequence is TGTGCCAGCTCACCACTAGTACTAGCGGGACTAAACAATGAGCAGTTCTTC. Translation gives CASSPLVLAGLNNEQFF.

The rearrangement links TRBV7-2 to TRBJ2-2, with 7 positions matching TRBD2. The trim removed 5 bases at V and 9 bases at J, leaving 6 bases unmatched. Per the germline V gene, CDR1 is SGHTA and CDR2 is FQGNSA. The CDR3 covers 13 residues. CDR3 loop: CASSPPGGRELFF. The CDR3 nucleotides read TGTGCCAGCAGCCCCCCGGGGGGTAGGGAGCTGTTTTTT.

The chain carries TRBV5-6 and TRBJ2-7; 7 bases agree with TRBD2. The CDR3 is made up of 15 amino acids. V lost 6 bases and J lost 3; bases outside the gene matches: 12. Germline-derived CDR1 and CDR2 are SGHDT and YYEEEE. In DNA, the CDR3 is TGTGCCAGCATCGCCCGACTAGCTGGGAACTACGAGCAGTACTTC. This translates into CASIARLAGNYEQYF.

V is TRBV5-5 and J is TRBJ1-2, with D perhaps matching TRBD1 (6 bases). CDR3 length: 14 residues. Germline V gene lookup returns CDR1 SGHKS and CDR2 YYEKEE (reference sequence). V shed 3 bases and J shed 8 bases, with 17 bases lying between them. CDR3 sequence (DNA): TGTGCCAGCAGCTCCAAGATCCGGACAGACGGCTACACCTTC. This codes for CASSSKIRTDGYTF.

This chain links TRBV27 with TRBJ1-1, with 7 bases aligning to TRBD1. V trimming: 3 bases; J trimming: 4 bases; junction bases outside the gene matches: 5. This CDR3 spans 14 amino acids. Germline CDR1 and CDR2: MNHEY and SMNVEV (reference sequence). The CDR3 protein is CASSFNPGGTEAFF. In nucleotides, the CDR3 is TGTGCCAGCAGTTTTAACCCAGGGGGCACTGAAGCTTTCTTT.

The rearrangement uses TRBV7-2 and TRBJ2-7, with D unclear. Trimming cost V 0 bases and J 1 base, with 10 bases left between them. The CDR3 runs to 15 residues. Germline CDR1 is SGHTA and CDR2 is FQGNSA. This CDR3 is CASSLASDISYEQYF. The CDR3 bases are TGTGCCAGCAGCTTAGCCTCCGACATTTCCTACGAGCAGTACTTC.

This clone came up once. V is TRBV29-1 and J is TRBJ2-3; 7 nucleotides match TRBD2. CDR3 length: 14 residues. V was clipped by 1 base and J by 6 bases; unmatched bases: 7. The germline CDR1 and CDR2 sequences are SQVTM and ANQGSEA. DNA of the CDR3: TGCAGCGTTGAAGGGTCGGGAGGCGGTGATACGCAGTATTTT. Translation: CSVEGSGGGDTQYF.

This chain links TRBV7-8 with TRBJ2-7, with 12 bases aligning to TRBD2. The germline gives CDR1 SGHVS, CDR2 FQNEAQ. J was trimmed by 0 bases and V by 5 bases; bases with no gene match: 5. CDR3 length equals 16 residues. This CDR3 reads CASSLLAGGPSYEQYF. CDR3 DNA sequence: TGTGCCAGCAGCCTCCTAGCGGGAGGGCCCTCCTACGAGCAGTACTTC.

The genes are TRBV6-1 and TRBJ1-1; D not certain. CDR1 is MNHNS, CDR2 SASEGT, per germline. The CDR3 extends over 12 amino acids. Deletions cut 5 bases from V and 10 bases from J, with 14 bases between. The CDR3 region is CASSNSPLGAFF. The CDR3 bases are TGTGCCAGCAGTAACAGTCCCCTGGGAGCTTTCTTT.

The rearrangement joins TRBV4-2 to TRBJ2-1, with D perhaps TRBD2 (6 bases). The CDR3 is 15 residues long. Trimming took off 6 bases at V and 1 base at J, with 13 bases between the two ends. Germline CDR1 is LGHNA and CDR2 is YNFKEQ. The CDR3 sequence is CASSPGTQSYNEQFF. The CDR3 DNA follows: TGTGCCAGCAGTCCCGGGACTCAATCCTACAATGAGCAGTTCTTC.

This clone was seen only once. The chain is built from TRBV6-5 and TRBJ1-2; 10 bases are a match to TRBD1. Germline V gives CDR1 MNHEY, CDR2 SVGAGI. Trimming at V came to 7 bases and at J to 8 bases, leaving 7 bases not matched to a gene. This CDR3 comprises 13 residues. CDR3 nucleotides: TGTGCCAGCACCCGGGGGACAGGGGTAGGCTACACCTTC. Translation gives CASTRGTGVGYTF.

The CDR3 region is CASSVSPNEKLFF. The CDR3 region has the DNA TGTGCCAGCAGCGTGAGCCCAAATGAAAAACTGTTTTTT. This chain connects TRBV9 to TRBJ1-4; D is ambiguous. Trimming removed 2 bases at V and 5 bases at J, with 7 bases between. CDR1 and CDR2 (germline): SGDLS, YYNGEE. This CDR3 comprises 13 residues.